The source of this T cell receptor beta chain is a study of Tregs in tolerant kidney transplant recipients. V was shortened by 0 bases and J by 2 bases, with 14 bases between the two germline ends. Germline values: CDR1 GTSNPN, CDR2 SVGIG (reference sequence). The CDR3 totals 15 residues. Here immunoSEQ multiplex PCR was the method, and the copy in TCRdb shows in-frame clones only, minus some. Here the sample spans about 46,000 clones, about 89% being singletons. This receptor was taken from a human donor in good health. Input material: Tregs from blood. V and J are TRBV30 and TRBJ2-7; D ambiguous. CDR3 loop: CAWSVYEQLPYEQYF. As DNA, the CDR3 is TGTGCCTGGAGTGTTTATGAACAGTTACCCTACGAGCAGTACTTC.